The T cell receptor beta chain under discussion was sequenced for a study of cytomegalovirus exposure and HLA in healthy donors. CDR3 length: 14 residues. V shed 3 bases, J shed 5 bases, and the junction held 7 bases outside the gene matches. The germline gives CDR1 GTSNPN, CDR2 SVGIG (reference sequence). As concerns this clone: As yet, its antigen is unknown.

Study-level results: A cluster of highly shared sequence variants was likely a sequencing artifact.

A multiplex PCR was run with 60 Vbeta primers and 13 Jbeta primers. Assay: immunoSEQ multiplex PCR; the TCRdb copy retains only in-frame clones and omits some. The top ten clones hold 0.55% to 0.75% of a sample with 100,000 to 150,000 clones, under 90% of them seen once. J is TRBJ1-1 and V is TRBV30, with 9 nucleotides matching TRBD1. The clonotype was recovered from a man aged 18 to 29 in good health and CMV-seronegative. Sample: PBMCs. The CDR3: CAWRPQGAHTEAFF. The CDR3 DNA follows: TGTGCCTGGAGGCCACAGGGGGCGCATACTGAAGCTTTCTTT.